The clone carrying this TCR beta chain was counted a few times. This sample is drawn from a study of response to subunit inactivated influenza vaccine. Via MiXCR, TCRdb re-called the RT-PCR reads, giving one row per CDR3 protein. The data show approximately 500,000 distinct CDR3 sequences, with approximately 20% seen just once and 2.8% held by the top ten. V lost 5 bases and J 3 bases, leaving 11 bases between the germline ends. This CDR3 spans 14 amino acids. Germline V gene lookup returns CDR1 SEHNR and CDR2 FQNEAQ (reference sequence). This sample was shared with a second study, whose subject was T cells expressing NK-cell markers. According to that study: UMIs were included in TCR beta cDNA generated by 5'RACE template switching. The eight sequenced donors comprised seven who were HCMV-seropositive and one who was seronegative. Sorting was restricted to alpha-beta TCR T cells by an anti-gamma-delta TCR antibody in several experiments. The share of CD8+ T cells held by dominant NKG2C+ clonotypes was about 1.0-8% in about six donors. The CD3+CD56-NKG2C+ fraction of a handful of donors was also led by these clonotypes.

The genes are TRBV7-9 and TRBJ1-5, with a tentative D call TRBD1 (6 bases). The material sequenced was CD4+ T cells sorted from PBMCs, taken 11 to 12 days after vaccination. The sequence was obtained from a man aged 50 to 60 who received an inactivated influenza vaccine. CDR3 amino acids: CASSLQGNNQPQHF. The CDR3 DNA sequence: TGTGCCAGCAGCCTACAGGGTAACAATCAGCCCCAGCATTTT.